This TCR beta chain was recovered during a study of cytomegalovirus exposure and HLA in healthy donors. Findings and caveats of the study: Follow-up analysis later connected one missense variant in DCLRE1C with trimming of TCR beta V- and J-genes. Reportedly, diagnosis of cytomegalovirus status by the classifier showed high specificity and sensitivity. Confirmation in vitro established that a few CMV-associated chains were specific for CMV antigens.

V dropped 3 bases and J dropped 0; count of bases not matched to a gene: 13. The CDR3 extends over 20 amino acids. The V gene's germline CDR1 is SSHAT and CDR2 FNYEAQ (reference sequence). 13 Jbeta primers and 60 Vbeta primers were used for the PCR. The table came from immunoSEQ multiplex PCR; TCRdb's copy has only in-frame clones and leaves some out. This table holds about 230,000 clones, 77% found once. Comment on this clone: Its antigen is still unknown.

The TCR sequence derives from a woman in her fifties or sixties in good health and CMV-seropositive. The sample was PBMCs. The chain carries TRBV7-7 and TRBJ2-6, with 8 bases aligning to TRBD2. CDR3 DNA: TGTGCCAGCAGCTTTAAGAGTCTAGCGGGTGCGGCCTCTGGGGCCAACGTCCTGACTTTC. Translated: CASSFKSLAGAASGANVLTF. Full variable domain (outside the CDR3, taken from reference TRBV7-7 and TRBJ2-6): GAGVSQSPRYKVTKRGQDVTLRCDPISSHATLYWYQQALGQGPEFLTYFNYEAQPDKSGLPSDRFSAERPEGSISTLTIQRTEQRDSAMYRCASSFKSLAGAASGANVLTFGAGSRLTVL.